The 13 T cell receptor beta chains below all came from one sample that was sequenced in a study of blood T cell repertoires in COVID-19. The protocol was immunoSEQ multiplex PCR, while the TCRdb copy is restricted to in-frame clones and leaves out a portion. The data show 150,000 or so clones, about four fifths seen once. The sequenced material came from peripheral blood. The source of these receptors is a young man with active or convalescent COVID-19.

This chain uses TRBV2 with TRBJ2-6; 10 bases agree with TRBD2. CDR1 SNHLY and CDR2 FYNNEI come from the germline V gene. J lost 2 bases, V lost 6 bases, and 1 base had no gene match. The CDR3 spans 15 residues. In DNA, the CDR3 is TGTGCCAGCAGGGGACTAGCGACTGGGGCCAACGTCCTGACTTTC. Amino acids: CASRGLATGANVLTF.

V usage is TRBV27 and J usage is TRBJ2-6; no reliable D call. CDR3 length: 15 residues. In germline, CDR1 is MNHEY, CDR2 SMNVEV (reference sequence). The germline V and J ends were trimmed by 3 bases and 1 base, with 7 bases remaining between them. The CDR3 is CASSLYPSGANVLTF. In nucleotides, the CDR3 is TGTGCCAGCAGTTTGTATCCTTCTGGGGCCAACGTCCTGACTTTC. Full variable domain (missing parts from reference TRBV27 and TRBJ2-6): EAQVTQNPRYLITVTGKKLTVTCSQNMNHEYMSWYRQDPGLGLRQIYYSMNVEVTDKGDVPEGYKVSRKEKRNFPLILESPSPNQTSLYFCASSLYPSGANVLTFGAGSRLTVL.

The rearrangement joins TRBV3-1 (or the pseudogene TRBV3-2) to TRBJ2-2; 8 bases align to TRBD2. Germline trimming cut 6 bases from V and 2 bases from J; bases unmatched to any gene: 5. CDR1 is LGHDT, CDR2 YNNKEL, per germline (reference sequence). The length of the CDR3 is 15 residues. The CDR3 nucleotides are TGTGCCAGCAGTCAGCGGGGGAGAAACACCGGGGAGCTGTTTTTT. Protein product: CASSQRGRNTGELFF.

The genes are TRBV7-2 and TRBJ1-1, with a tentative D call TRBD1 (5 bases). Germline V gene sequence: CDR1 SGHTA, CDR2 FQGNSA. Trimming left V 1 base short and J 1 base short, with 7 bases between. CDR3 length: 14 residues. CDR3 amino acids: CASSLGQGNTEAFF. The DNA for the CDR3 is TGTGCCAGCAGCTTAGGGCAGGGGAACACTGAAGCTTTCTTT.

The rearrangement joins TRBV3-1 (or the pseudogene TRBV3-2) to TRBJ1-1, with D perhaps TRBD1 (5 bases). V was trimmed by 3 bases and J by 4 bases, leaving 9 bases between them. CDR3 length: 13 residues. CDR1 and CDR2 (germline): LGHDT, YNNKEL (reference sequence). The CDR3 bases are TGTGCCAGCAGCCAGGGGGGGATCACTGAAGCTTTCTTT. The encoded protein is CASSQGGITEAFF.

The CDR3 DNA is TGCGCCAGCAGTTGGGGACAGGGGTACAATGAGCAGTTCTTC. Encoded protein: CASSWGQGYNEQFF. The V and J genes are TRBV5-1 and TRBJ2-1, with 10 positions matching TRBD1. The CDR3 has 14 residues. V gave up 5 bases and J gave up 4 bases; unmatched junction bases: 3. Germline V gives CDR1 SGHRS, CDR2 YFSETQ.

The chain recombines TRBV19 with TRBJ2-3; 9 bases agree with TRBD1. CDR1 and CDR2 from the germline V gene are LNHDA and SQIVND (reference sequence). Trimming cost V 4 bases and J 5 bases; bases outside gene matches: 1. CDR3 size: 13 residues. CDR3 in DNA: TGTGCCAGTAGTAAGGACAGGGGAGATACGCAGTATTTT. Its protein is CASSKDRGDTQYF.

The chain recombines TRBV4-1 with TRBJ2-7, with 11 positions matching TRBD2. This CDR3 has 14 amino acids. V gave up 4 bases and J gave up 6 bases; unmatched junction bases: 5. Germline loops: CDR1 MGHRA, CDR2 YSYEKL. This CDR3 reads CASSPSGGSVEQYF. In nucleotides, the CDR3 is TGCGCCAGCAGCCCTAGCGGGGGGAGTGTCGAGCAGTACTTC.

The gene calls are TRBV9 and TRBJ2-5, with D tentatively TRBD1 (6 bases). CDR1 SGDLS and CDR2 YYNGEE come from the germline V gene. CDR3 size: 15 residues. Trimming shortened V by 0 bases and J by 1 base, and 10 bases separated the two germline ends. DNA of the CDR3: TGTGCCAGCAGCGTAGGGGACACACTCCAAGAGACCCAGTACTTC. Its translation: CASSVGDTLQETQYF.

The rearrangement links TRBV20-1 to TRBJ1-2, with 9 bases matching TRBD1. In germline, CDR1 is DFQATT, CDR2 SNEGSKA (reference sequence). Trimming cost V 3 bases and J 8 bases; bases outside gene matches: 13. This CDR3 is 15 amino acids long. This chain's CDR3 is CSASQETGTGTGYTF. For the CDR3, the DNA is TGCAGTGCTAGTCAGGAGACGGGGACAGGGACCGGCTACACCTTC.

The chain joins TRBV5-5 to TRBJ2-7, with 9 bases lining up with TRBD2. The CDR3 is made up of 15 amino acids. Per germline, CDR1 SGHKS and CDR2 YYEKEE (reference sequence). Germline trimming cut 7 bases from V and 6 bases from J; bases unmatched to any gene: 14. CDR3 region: CASDGGGGETREQYF. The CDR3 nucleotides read TGTGCCAGCGATGGTGGCGGGGGGGAGACCCGCGAGCAGTACTTC.

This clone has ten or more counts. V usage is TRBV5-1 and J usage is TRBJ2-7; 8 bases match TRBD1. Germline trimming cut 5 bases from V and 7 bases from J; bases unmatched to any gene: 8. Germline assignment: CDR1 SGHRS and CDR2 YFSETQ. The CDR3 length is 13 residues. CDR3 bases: TGCGCCAGCAGACCCGACAGGGGTTATGAGCAGTACTTC. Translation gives CASRPDRGYEQYF.

The CDR3 loop is CASSLGGRVDEKLFF. The CDR3, as DNA: TGCGCCAGCAGCTTGGGAGGCAGGGTCGACGAAAAACTGTTTTTT. The V call is TRBV5-1, the J call TRBJ1-4; tentative D call: TRBD1 (5 bases). This CDR3 has 15 residues. Trimming took off 0 bases at V and 8 bases at J, with 14 bases between the two ends. The V gene's germline CDR1 is SGHRS and CDR2 YFSETQ.